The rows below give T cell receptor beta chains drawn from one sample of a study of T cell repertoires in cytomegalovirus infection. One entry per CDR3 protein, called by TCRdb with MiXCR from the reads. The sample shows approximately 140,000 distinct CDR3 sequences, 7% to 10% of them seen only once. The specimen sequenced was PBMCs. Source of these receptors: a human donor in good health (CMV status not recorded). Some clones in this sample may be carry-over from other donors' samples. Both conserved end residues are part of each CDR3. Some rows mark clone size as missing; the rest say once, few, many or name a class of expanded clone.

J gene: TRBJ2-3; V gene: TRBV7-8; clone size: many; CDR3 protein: CASSFNAGGSTDTQYF
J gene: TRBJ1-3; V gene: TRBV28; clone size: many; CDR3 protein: CASSPWTGSSGNTIYF
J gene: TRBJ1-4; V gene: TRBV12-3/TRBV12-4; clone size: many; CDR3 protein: CASSTSRDRGKVSWNEKLFF
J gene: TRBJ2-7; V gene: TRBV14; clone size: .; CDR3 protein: CASSQDPRILAGSSYEQYF
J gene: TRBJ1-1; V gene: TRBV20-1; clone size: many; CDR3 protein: CSARRDNTEAFF
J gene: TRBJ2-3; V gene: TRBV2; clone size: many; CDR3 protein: CASSEALLSVTDTQYF
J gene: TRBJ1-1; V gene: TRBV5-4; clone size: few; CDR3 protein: CASKTVAANTEAFF
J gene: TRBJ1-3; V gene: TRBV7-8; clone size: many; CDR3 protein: CASSLARAENTIYF
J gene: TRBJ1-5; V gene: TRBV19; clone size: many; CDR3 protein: CASSKTANSNQPQHF
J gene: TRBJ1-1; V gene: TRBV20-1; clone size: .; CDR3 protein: CSAREPGHLNTEAFF
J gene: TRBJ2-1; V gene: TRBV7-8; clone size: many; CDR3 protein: CASRDGAGLYNEQFF
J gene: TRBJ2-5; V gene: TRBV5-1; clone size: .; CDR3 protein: CASSLSDRVIQETQYF
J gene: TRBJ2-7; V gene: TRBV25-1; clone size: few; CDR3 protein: CASSDRDSIYEQYF